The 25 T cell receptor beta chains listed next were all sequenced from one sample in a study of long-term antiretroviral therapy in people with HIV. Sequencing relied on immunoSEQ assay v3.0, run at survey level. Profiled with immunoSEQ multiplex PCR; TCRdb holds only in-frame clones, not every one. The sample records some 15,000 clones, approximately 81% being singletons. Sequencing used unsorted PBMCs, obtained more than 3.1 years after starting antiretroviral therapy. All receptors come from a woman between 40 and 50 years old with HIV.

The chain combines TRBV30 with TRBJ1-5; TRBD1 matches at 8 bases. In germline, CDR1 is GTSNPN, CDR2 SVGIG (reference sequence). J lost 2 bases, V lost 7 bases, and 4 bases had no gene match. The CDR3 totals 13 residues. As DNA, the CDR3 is TGTGCCTCGACAGGGGATGGCAATCAGCCCCAGCATTTT. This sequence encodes CASTGDGNQPQHF.

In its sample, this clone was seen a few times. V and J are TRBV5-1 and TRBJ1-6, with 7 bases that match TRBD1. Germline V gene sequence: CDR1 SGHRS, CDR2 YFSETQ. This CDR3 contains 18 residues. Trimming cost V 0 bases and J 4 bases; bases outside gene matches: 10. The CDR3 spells CASSLGQGSSLYNSPLHF. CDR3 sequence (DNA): TGCGCCAGCAGCTTGGGACAGGGATCTTCCCTTTATAATTCACCCCTCCACTTT.

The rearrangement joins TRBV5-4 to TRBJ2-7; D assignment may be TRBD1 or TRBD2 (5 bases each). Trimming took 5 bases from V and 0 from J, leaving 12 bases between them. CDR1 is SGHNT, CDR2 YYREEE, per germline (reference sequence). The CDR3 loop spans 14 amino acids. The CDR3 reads CASRGDLSSYEQYF. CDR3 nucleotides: TGTGCCAGCAGGGGGGACCTCAGCTCCTACGAGCAGTACTTC.

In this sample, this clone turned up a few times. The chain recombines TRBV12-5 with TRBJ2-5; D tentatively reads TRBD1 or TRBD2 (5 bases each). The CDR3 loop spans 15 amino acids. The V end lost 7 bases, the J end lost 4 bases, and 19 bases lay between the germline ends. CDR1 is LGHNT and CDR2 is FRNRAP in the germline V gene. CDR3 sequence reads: CASAQVGVAGETQYF. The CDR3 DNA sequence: TGTGCTAGTGCCCAGGTAGGGGTGGCGGGAGAGACCCAGTACTTC. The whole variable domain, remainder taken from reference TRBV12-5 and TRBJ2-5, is DARVTQTPRHKVTEMGQEVTMRCQPILGHNTVFWYRQTMMQGLELLAYFRNRAPLDDSGMPKDRFSAEMPDATLATLKIQPSEPRDSAVYFCASAQVGVAGETQYFGPGTRLLVL.

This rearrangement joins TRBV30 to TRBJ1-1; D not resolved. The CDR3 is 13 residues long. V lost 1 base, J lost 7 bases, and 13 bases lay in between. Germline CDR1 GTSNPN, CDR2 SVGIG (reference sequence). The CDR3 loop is CAWSANSPREAFF. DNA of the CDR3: TGTGCCTGGAGTGCCAATTCCCCCCGTGAAGCTTTCTTT.

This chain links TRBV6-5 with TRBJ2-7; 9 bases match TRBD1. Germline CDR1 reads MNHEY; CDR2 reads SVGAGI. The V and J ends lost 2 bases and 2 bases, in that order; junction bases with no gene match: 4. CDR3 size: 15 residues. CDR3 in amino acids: CASSYGDREAYEQYF. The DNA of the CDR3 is TGTGCCAGCAGTTACGGGGACAGGGAGGCCTACGAGCAGTACTTC.

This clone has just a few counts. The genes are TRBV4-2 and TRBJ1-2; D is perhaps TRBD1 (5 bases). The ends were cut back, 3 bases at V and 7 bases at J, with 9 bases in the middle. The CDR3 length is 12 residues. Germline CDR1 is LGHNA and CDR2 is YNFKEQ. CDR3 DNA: TGTGCCAGCAGCCAGCGGGACCGTGGCTACACCTTC. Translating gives CASSQRDRGYTF.

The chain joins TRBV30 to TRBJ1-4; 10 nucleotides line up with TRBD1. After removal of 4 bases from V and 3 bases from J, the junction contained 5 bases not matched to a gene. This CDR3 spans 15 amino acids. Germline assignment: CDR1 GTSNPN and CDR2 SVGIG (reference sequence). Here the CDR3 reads CAWNGDRGPNEKLFF. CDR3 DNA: TGTGCCTGGAACGGGGACAGGGGTCCTAATGAAAAACTGTTTTTT. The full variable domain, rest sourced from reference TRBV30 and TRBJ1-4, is SQTIHQWPATLVQPVGSPLSLECTVEGTSNPNLYWYRQAAGRGLQLLFYSVGIGQISSEVPQNLSASRPQDRQFILSSKKLLLSDSGFYLCAWNGDRGPNEKLFFGSGTQLSVL.

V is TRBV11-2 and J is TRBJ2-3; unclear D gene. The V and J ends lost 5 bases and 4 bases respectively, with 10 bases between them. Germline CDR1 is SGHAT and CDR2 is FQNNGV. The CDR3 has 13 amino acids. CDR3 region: CASSNTFPDTQYF. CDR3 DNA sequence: TGTGCCAGCAGCAACACATTTCCAGATACGCAGTATTTT.

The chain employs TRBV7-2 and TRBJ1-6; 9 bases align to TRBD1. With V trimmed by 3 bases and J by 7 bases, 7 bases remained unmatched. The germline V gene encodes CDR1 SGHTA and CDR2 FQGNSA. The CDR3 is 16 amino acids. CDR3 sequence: CASSFRTGANNSPLHF. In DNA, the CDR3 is TGTGCCAGCAGCTTTCGGACAGGGGCTAACAATTCACCCCTCCACTTT.

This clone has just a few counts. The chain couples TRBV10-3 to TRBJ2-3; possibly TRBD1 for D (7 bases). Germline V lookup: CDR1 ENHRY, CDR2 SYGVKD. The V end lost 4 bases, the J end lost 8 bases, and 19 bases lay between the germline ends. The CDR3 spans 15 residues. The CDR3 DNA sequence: TGTGCCATCAGTGCGATAACAGGGGCCGGGGGTACGCAGTATTTT. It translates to CAISAITGAGGTQYF.

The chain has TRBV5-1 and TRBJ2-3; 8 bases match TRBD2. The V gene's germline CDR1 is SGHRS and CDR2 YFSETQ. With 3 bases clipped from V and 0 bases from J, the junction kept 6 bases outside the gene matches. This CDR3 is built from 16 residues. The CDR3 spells CASSYLAGTSTDTQYF. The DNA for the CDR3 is TGCGCCAGCAGCTATTTAGCGGGGACTAGCACAGATACGCAGTATTTT.

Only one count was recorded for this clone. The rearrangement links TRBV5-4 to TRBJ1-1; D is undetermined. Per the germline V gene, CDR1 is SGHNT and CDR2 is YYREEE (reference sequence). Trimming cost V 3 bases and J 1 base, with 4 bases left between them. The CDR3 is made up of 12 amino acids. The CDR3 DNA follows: TGTGCCAGCAGCTATACGAACACTGAAGCTTTCTTT. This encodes CASSYTNTEAFF.

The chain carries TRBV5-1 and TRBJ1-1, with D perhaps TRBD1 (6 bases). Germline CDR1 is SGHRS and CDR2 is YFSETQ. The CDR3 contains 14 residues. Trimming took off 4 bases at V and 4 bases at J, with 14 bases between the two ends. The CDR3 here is CASSVQGGSTEAFF. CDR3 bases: TGCGCCAGCAGCGTACAGGGAGGGAGCACTGAAGCTTTCTTT.

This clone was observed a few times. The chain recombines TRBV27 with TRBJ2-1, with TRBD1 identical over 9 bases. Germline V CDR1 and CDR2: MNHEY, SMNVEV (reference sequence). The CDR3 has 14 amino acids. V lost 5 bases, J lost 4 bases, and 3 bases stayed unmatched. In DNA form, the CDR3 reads TGTGCCAGCAGTCGACAGGGGGAGTACAATGAGCAGTTCTTC. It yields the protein CASSRQGEYNEQFF.

CDR3 DNA sequence: TGCGCCAGCAGCTTGTTTGGGACAGGGGGCACCGGGGAGCTGTTTTTT. This translates into CASSLFGTGGTGELFF. The chain couples TRBV5-1 to TRBJ2-2; 11 bases are a match to TRBD1. Germline V gene data show CDR1 as SGHRS and CDR2 as YFSETQ. The V gene end was trimmed by 1 base and the J gene end by 4 bases; junction bases not matched to a gene: 3. The CDR3 runs to 16 residues.

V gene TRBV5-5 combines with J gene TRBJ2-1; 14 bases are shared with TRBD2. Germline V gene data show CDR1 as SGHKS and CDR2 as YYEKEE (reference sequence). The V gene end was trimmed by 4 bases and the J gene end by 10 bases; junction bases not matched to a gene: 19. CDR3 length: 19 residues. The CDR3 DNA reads TGTGCCAGCAGCCTGACCGGGACTAGCGGGGGCCTCCCTGTAGGGGAGCAGTTCTTC. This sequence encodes CASSLTGTSGGLPVGEQFF.

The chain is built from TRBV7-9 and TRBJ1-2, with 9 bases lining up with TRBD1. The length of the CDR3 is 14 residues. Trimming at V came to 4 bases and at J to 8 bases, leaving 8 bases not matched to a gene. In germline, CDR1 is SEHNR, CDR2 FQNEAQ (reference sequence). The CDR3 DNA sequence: TGTGCCAGCAGCTCACAGGGGGCCTCCCAGGGCTACACCTTC. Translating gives CASSSQGASQGYTF.

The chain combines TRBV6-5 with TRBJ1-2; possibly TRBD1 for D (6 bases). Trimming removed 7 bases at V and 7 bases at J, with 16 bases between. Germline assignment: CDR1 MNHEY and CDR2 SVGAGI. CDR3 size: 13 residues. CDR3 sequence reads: CASNQGQASGYTF. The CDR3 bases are TGTGCCAGCAACCAGGGGCAGGCGAGTGGCTACACCTTC.

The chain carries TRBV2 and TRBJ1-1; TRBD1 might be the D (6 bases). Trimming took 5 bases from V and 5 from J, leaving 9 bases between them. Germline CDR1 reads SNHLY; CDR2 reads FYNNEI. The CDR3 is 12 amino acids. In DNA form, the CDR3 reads TGTGCCAGCAGTTCTCAGGGGACTGAAGCTTTCTTT. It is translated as CASSSQGTEAFF.

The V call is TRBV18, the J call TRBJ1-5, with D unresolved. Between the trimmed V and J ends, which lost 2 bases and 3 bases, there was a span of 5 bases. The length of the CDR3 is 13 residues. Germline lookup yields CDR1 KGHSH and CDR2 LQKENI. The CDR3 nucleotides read TGTGCCAGCTCACCAGGGTTCAATCAGCCCCAGCATTTT. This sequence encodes CASSPGFNQPQHF. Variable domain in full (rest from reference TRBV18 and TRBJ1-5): NAGVMQNPRHLVRRRGQEARLRCSPMKGHSHVYWYRQLPEEGLKFMVYLQKENIIDESGMPKERFSAEFPKEGPSILRIQQVVRGDSAAYFCASSPGFNQPQHFGDGTRLSIL.

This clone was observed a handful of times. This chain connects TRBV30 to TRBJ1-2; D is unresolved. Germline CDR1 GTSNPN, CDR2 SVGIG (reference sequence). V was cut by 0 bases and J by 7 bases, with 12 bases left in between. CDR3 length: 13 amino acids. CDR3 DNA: TGTGCCTGGAGTGTTAGCGAGGCCTCTGGCTACACCTTC. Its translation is CAWSVSEASGYTF.

CDR3 nucleotide sequence: TGTGCCAGCAGCCACACCGGGGAGCTGTTTTTT. Its protein is CASSHTGELFF. V is TRBV7-9 and J is TRBJ2-2; D uncertain. Per the germline V gene, CDR1 is SEHNR and CDR2 is FQNEAQ (reference sequence). Trimming cost V 5 bases and J 3 bases, with 1 base left between them. The CDR3 loop spans 11 amino acids.

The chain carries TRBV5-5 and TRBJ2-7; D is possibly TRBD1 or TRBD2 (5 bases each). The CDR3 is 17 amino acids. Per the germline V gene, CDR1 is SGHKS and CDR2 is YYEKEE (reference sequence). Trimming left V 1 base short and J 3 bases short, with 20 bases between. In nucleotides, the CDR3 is TGTGCCAGCAGCTTGCTATGGGGCTATACGGGGAGCTACGAGCAGTACTTC. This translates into CASSLLWGYTGSYEQYF.

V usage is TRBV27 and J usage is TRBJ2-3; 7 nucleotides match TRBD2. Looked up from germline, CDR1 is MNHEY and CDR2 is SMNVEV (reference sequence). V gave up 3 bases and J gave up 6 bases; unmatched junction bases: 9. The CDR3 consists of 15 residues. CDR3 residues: CASSFRDYLGDTQYF. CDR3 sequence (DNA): TGTGCCAGCAGTTTCCGGGACTACCTTGGGGATACGCAGTATTTT.